The sequence of this T cell receptor (beta chain) was determined in a study of spatial heterogeneity in lung cancer. Study at large: More beta-chain than alpha-chain sequences were consistently detected. The mean occurrence of each unique TCR and UMI combination in raw reads exceeded 9.5. Study observations and caveats: Counts of expanded alpha and beta TCRs within tumors tracked the tumor nonsynonymous mutation count.

Every TCR cDNA molecule bore a unique molecular identifier. One entry per CDR3 protein results from TCRdb running MiXCR on the 5' RACE reads. The sample includes roughly 16,000 distinct CDR3 sequences, approximately 7% of them seen just once. This clonotype was seen ten or more times. What it binds is not known. This beta chain appears as a stray read in a library generated for alpha chains; its size is not informative. Sample time point: sample taken at primary tumor resection. Tumor, nontumor lung or frozen PBMC supplied whole RNA, sequenced without sorting. The CDR3 is 14 residues long. Trimming took 4 bases from V and 1 from J; bases not matched to a gene: 3. Germline CDR1 and CDR2: SGHRS and YFSETQ.

The chain is built from TRBV5-1 and TRBJ1-2, with 8 positions matching TRBD1. This clonotype was obtained from a female donor with early-stage non-small cell lung cancer. Sequences were derived from lung tumor tissue, sampled at surgery. The CDR3: CASSRTGGNYGYTF. DNA of the CDR3: TGCGCCAGCAGCAGAACAGGGGGTAACTATGGCTACACCTTC.